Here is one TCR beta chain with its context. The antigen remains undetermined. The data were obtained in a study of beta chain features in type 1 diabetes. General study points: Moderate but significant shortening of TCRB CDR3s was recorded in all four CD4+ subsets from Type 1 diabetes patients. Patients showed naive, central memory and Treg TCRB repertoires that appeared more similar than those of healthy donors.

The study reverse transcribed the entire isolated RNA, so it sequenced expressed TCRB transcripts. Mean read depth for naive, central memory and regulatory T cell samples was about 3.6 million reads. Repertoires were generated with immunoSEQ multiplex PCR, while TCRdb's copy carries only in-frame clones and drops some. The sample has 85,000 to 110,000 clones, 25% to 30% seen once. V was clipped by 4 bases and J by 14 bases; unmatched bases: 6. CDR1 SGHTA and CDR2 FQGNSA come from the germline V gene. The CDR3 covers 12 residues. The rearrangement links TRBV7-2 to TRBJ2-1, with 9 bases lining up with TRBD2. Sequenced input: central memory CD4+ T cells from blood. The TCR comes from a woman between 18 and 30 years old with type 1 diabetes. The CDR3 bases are TGTGCCAGCAGCTCGGATAGCGGGAGCAAGTTCTTC. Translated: CASSSDSGSKFF.